Following are 9 T cell receptor beta chains from one sample sequenced in a study of T cell responses to AZD1222 COVID-19 vaccine (dated by TCRdb to the early 2020s). Sample time point, as interpreted from the label and publication: baseline before first vaccination. Library construction relied on the immunoSEQ multiplex PCR assay. What TCRdb holds here is the immuneACCESS table cut down to in-frame rearrangements. Part of the clones is not present; checked against another copy, under half of the missing clones reflect an unresolved V gene, and the others are unexplained. A total of roughly 120,000 clones appear in this sample, more than 75% of them only once. Clones ranked in the top ten supply 1% to 1.5% of the sample. Source: peripheral blood, taken on day 0 of AZD1222 vaccination. The receptors stem from an adult in good health.

V is TRBV6-4 and J is TRBJ1-4; D possibly corresponds to TRBD1 (5 bases). The CDR3 is made up of 20 amino acids. Germline V gives CDR1 MRHNA, CDR2 SNTAGT. V dropped 2 bases and J dropped 2 bases, with 24 bases sitting between them. The chain's CDR3 is CASSDPLKVPEQDTNEKLFF. The DNA for the CDR3 is TGTGCCAGCAGTGACCCATTAAAAGTCCCAGAACAGGACACTAATGAAAAACTGTTTTTT.

The chain uses TRBV30 and TRBJ1-2; D remains ambiguous. Germline CDR1 is GTSNPN and CDR2 is SVGIG (reference sequence). The CDR3 contains 11 residues. V gave up 3 bases and J gave up 6 bases, with 8 bases separating them. CDR3 in amino acids: CAWSLRNGYTF. CDR3 sequence (DNA): TGTGCCTGGAGCCTTCGGAATGGCTACACCTTC.

The chain links TRBV7-2 to TRBJ1-3, with D perhaps TRBD1 (5 bases). Germline V gene sequence: CDR1 SGHTA, CDR2 FQGNSA. Trimming pared 4 bases from V and 4 bases from J, leaving 17 bases between. The CDR3 sequence is 16 residues long. CDR3 sequence reads: CASSSRGGTAGNTIYF. The CDR3 DNA sequence: TGTGCCAGCAGCTCACGGGGGGGGACTGCAGGAAACACCATATATTTT. The whole variable domain, remainder taken from reference TRBV7-2 and TRBJ1-3, is GAGVSQSPSNKVTEKGKDVELRCDPISGHTALYWYRQSLGQGLEFLIYFQGNSAPDKSGLPSDRFSAERTGGSVSTLTIQRTQQEDSAVYLCASSSRGGTAGNTIYFGEGSWLTVV.

The rearrangement joins TRBV3-1 (or the pseudogene TRBV3-2) to TRBJ1-2, with D perhaps matching TRBD1 (6 bases). The CDR3 runs to 14 residues. From germline, CDR1 is LGHDT and CDR2 YNNKEL (reference sequence). V was cut by 4 bases and J by 2 bases, with 11 bases left in between. CDR3 DNA sequence: TGTGCCAGCAGCCCCTTCGACAGGAACTATGGCTACACCTTC. It codes for CASSPFDRNYGYTF.

The chain couples TRBV12-3 or TRBV12-4 to TRBJ1-1; D is uncertain. V lost 3 bases, J lost 1 base, and 6 bases lay in between. This CDR3 spans 13 amino acids. Written as DNA, the CDR3 is TGTGCCAGCAGTTTTGCCTCGAACACTGAAGCTTTCTTT. Protein: CASSFASNTEAFF.

This rearrangement joins TRBV2 to TRBJ2-6, with D hard to call. The CDR3 has 16 residues. The germline V and J ends were trimmed by 5 bases and 2 bases, with 13 bases remaining between them. CDR1 is SNHLY, CDR2 FYNNEI, per germline. CDR3 in DNA: TGTGCCAGCAGTCCTCATTCCCCCCCTGGGGCCAACGTCCTGACTTTC. This sequence encodes CASSPHSPPGANVLTF. Filled out from reference TRBV2 and TRBJ2-6, the complete variable domain reads EPEVTQTPSHQVTQMGQEVILRCVPISNHLYFYWYRQILGQKVEFLVSFYNNEISEKSEIFDDQFSVERPDGSNFTLKIRSTKLEDSAMYFCASSPHSPPGANVLTFGAGSRLTVL.

A single count supports this clone. The chain combines TRBV5-1 with TRBJ1-2, with D perhaps TRBD1 (5 bases). Germline lookup yields CDR1 SGHRS and CDR2 YFSETQ. V lost 0 bases, J lost 4 bases, and 10 bases lay in between. The CDR3 sequence is 14 residues long. This CDR3 is CASSLGQSSYGYTF. CDR3 coding DNA: TGCGCCAGCAGCTTGGGACAGTCCTCCTATGGCTACACCTTC. Full variable domain (remainder filled in from reference TRBV5-1 and TRBJ1-2): KAGVTQTPRYLIKTRGQQVTLSCSPISGHRSVSWYQQTPGQGLQFLFEYFSETQRNKGNFPGRFSGRQFSNSRSEMNVSTLELGDSALYLCASSLGQSSYGYTFGSGTRLTVV.

V and J are TRBV3-1 (or the pseudogene TRBV3-2) and TRBJ1-2; D gene unclear. The CDR3 contains 15 residues. V lost 0 bases to trimming and J lost 1 base, with 9 bases between them. CDR1 and CDR2 (germline): LGHDT, YNNKEL (reference sequence). CDR3 bases: TGTGCCAGCAGCCAAGATCTACACATTAACTATGGCTACACCTTC. The encoded protein is CASSQDLHINYGYTF.

The chain couples TRBV18 to TRBJ2-7; weak D call: TRBD2 (7 bases). The V gene's germline CDR1 is KGHSH and CDR2 LQKENI. V shed 1 base and J shed 1 base, with 11 bases lying between them. The CDR3 has 15 amino acids. The CDR3: CASSPQGGASYEQYF. CDR3 DNA sequence: TGTGCCAGCTCACCACAGGGGGGGGCATCCTACGAGCAGTACTTC.